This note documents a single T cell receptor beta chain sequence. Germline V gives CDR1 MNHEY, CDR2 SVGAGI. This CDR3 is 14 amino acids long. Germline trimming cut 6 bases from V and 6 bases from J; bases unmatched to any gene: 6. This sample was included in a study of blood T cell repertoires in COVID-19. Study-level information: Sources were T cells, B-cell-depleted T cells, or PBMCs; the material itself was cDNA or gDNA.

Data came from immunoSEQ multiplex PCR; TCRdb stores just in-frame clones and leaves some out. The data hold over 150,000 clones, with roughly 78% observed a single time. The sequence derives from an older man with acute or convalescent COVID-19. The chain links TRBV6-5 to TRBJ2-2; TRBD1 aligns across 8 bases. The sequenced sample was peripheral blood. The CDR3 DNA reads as TGTGCCAGCAGGATGGACAGGGTGGCCGGGGAGCTGTTTTTT. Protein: CASRMDRVAGELFF.